A selection of T cell receptor beta chains follows, all from one sample in a study of glioma-infiltrating T cells. TCRdb itself ran the multiplex PCR reads through MiXCR, one entry per CDR3 protein. The table lists fewer than 250,000 distinct CDR3 sequences, 25% to 35% of them singletons, with 20% to 25% in the top ten. Specimen: glioma tissue, nonneoplastic brain tissue, or PBMCs (not recorded which). The receptors originated from a human donor with low-grade glioma or glioblastoma, undergoing nonglioma brain surgery, or in good health (not recorded which). Both conserved end residues are part of each CDR3.

TRBV19 CASMGYSIQYF
TRBV7-9 CASRPGTSGYNEQFF
TRBV7-3 CASSQGLAMHETQYF
TRBV6-1 CASRQLAGTYEQYF
TRBV13 CASSSGRGTVADTQYF
TRBV3-1 CASSYTRTVYNSPLHF
TRBV29-1 CSVVFQSPYGYTF
TRBV4-1 CASSQRGILSNQPQHF
TRBV28 CASSPGGETEAFF
TRBV7-2 CASSQTSQANQPQHF
TRBV7-2 CASSLQGQGWDEQFF
TRBV7-9 CASSLAPGHVNEQFF
TRBV20-1 CSARGGQGPFRDTIYF
TRBV27 CASKPGPTRETQYF
TRBV2 CARRGTDNNSPLHF
TRBV5-4 CASSLVPSGVPTGEQYF
TRBV7-8 CASSLFEFKGGYNSPLHF
TRBV5-1 CASSRVADGRDTQYF
TRBV12-3/TRBV12-4 CASLEETGAPEAFF
TRBV24-1 CDNSDRAGGQGKNEQFF
TRBV20-1 CSARTLNPASGSGSSKSSLYEQYF
TRBV4-1 CASKLAVSSYNEQFF
TRBV3-1 CASSQANGAGRKTQYF
TRBV7-2 CASSLFGGARNTIYF
TRBV7-3 CASTTAGRLPGNEQFF
TRBV19 CASTSTGQGPETQYF
TRBV6-2/TRBV6-3 CASTLLASSSYNEQFF